This T cell receptor beta chain is from a study of blood T cell repertoires in COVID-19. Study summary: From T cells, B-cell-depleted T cells, or PBMCs came the material, which was cDNA or gDNA.

Generated by immunoSEQ multiplex PCR, the TCRdb table keeps only in-frame clones and is missing some. The table includes 340,000 or so clones, around 85% detected once. The ends lost 3 bases at V and 1 base at J; junction bases unmatched: 7. The CDR3 sequence is 16 residues long. Per the germline V gene, CDR1 is SGHNT and CDR2 is YYREEE (reference sequence). The V and J genes are TRBV5-4 and TRBJ2-3; 8 bases match TRBD2. This receptor was identified in a woman in her 40s with acute COVID-19. The sample taken for sequencing was PBMCs or T cells enriched from blood (not recorded which). DNA of the CDR3: TGTGCCAGCAGCTACCCGACGGGGGGGCGCACAGATACGCAGTATTTT. Protein product: CASSYPTGGRTDTQYF.